This T cell receptor (beta chain) was observed in a study of shared clonotypes between healthy human individuals. Study observations and caveats: It was observed that roughly 5.5% of naive CD4 clonotypes were shared across several donors. Specimens sampled were limited to blood, with tissue repertoires likely differing.

With 3 bases removed from V and 4 bases from J, the gap between germline ends came to 9 bases. The CDR3 loop spans 13 amino acids. Germline CDR1 is MNHEY and CDR2 is SMNVEV (reference sequence). The assay used deep level. Repertoires were generated with immunoSEQ multiplex PCR, while TCRdb's copy carries only in-frame clones and drops some. The sample has millions of clones, more than 85% seen once. CD45RO-negative, CCR7-selected cells formed the naive CD8 fraction, which excluded terminally differentiated effector memory CD45RA+ cells. Of note for this clone: Antigen specificity is unknown.

This TCR was recovered from a young man in good health. Some clones in this sample may be carry-over from other donors' samples. Specimen: naive CD8+ T cells from PBMCs. The chain uses TRBV27 and TRBJ1-1; TRBD1 might be the D (6 bases). CDR3 in amino acids: CASSFSGATEAFF. The DNA of the CDR3 is TGTGCCAGCAGTTTTTCGGGGGCCACTGAAGCTTTCTTT.